This T cell receptor beta chain was identified in a study of blood T cell repertoires in COVID-19. Background on the study: T cells, B-cell-depleted T cells, or PBMCs supplied cDNA or gDNA.

Produced via immunoSEQ multiplex PCR; TCRdb's table is partial and in-frame only. This sample yields 200,000 to 300,000 clones, of which approximately 83% are seen a single time; approximately 9.6% belongs to the top ten. The CDR3 is 13 residues long. Trimming shortened V by 2 bases and J by 4 bases, and 9 bases separated the two germline ends. Germline CDR1 is SGHKS and CDR2 is YYEKEE (reference sequence). This chain joins TRBV5-5 and TRBJ1-2; D call uncertain. This receptor was obtained from a woman of 80 years or more with acute or convalescent COVID-19. Sequencing was done on a sample of peripheral blood. The CDR3 loop reads CASSFDILYGYTF. CDR3 coding DNA: TGTGCCAGCAGCTTTGACATCCTCTATGGCTACACCTTC.